This TCR beta chain comes out of a study of graft-versus-host responses after intestinal transplantation. Measured with immunoSEQ multiplex PCR; TCRdb has only the in-frame clones, and not every one. The data show over 100,000 clones, 85% to 95% seen once. V lost 1 base, J lost 7 bases, and 14 bases lay in between. The germline gives CDR1 LNHNV, CDR2 YYDKDF (reference sequence). The CDR3 totals 15 residues. To note about this clone: The antigen is not known.

This chain joins TRBV15 and TRBJ2-4, with a weak D call TRBD2 (5 bases). The sequence was obtained from a human donor who was the organ donor for an intestinal transplant. The sequencing used unstimulated CD8+ T cells sorted from spleen or lymph node cells, collected before transplant. The CDR3 sequence is CATSRGVPERNIQYF. Written as DNA, the CDR3 is TGTGCCACCAGCAGAGGCGTCCCCGAGCGGAACATTCAGTACTTC.